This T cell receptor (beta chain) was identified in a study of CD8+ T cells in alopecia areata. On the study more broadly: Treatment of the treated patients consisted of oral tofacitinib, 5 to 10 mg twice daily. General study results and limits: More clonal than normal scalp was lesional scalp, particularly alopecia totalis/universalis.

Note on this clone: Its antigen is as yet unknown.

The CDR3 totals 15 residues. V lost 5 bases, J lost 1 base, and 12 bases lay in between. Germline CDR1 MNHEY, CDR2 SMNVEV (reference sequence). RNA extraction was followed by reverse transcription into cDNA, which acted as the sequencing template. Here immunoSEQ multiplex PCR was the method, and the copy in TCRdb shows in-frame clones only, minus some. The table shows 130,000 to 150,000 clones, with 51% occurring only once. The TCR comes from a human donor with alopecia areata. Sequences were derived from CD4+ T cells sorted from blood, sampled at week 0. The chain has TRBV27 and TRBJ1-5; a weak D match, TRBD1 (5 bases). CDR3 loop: CASSMGLPSNQPQHF. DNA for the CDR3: TGTGCCAGCAGTATGGGACTCCCGAGCAATCAGCCCCAGCATTTT.